The source of this TCR beta chain is a study of cytomegalovirus exposure and HLA in healthy donors. Whole-study context: Of several hundred genotyped donors, around 76% clustered with self-reported Caucasian donors.

Primers included in the PCR were 60 Vbeta and 13 Jbeta primers. Measured with immunoSEQ multiplex PCR; TCRdb has only the in-frame clones, and not every one. Of tens of thousands of clones in the sample, roughly 80% were seen once. Study-wide results and caveats: A reported reduction in N-insertions relative to the roughly 710-donor mean was seen in an Asian-associated ancestry cluster in a later analysis. More than 15,000 TCR beta sequences were associated with HLA alleles at 0.05 false discovery rate in a later analysis. Later analysis found that TCR beta chains associated with HLA were more clonally expanded than other, equally common chains.

The CDR3 consists of 12 residues. Germline V CDR1 and CDR2: SGHRS, YFSETQ. V shed 2 bases and J shed 11 bases, with 14 bases lying between them. As concerns this clone: No antigen is known for it.

The TCR originated in a man aged 30-40 years in good health and CMV-seronegative. Material: PBMCs. V usage is TRBV5-1 and J usage is TRBJ2-7; tentatively, D is TRBD1 (6 bases). CDR3 bases: TGCGCCAGCAGCTTAAAACAGGGTCTCGAGTACTTC. It is translated as CASSLKQGLEYF.